The sequence of this TCR beta chain was determined in a study of early T cells in non-severe SARS-CoV-2 infection (dated by TCRdb to the early 2020s). About the full investigation: Bulk RNA from unsorted whole blood was used for TCR sequencing, so alpha and beta chains could not be paired.

A case-control design nested within a healthcare worker cohort in London, UK, was used, with weekly nasopharyngeal swab PCR tests and blood sampling performed. Healthcare workers were recruited between 23 and 31 March 2020, during the week of the UK lockdown, and were followed weekly for up to about 15 weeks. The library was produced with 5' RACE. Sequenced using a NextSeq 500. To correct for sequencing error and PCR bias, the TCR library protocol tagged individual cDNA molecules with unique molecular identifiers. Both TCR alpha and beta chains were sequenced, and tight co-correlation was observed between alpha and beta sequence abundances in each sample. The authors' pipeline ran thus. Decombinator V4 was used to perform V gene, J gene and CDR3 annotation of TCR sequences. TCRs were defined as expanded if a significant change between any two time points was detected under a Poisson model with p below 0.0001. TCR abundances were normalised to the total number of TCRs sequenced in each sample and reported as counts per million. MAIT TCRs were defined by TRAV1-2 paired with TRAJ12, TRAJ20 or TRAJ33, and iNKT TCRs by TRAV10 paired with TRAJ18. VDJdb, accessed 1 November 2021, was searched for CMV, EBV and SARS-CoV-2 annotated TCRs, excluding TCRs annotated for multiple antigens. The public reads were reanalyzed by TCRdb: fastp trimming at Q25, MiXCR alignment, in-frame beta chains only. A single entry per CDR3 protein holds the most common genes and DNA from its merged rows. TCRdb's processing, not the study's, gives the V and J calls here. The table for this sample lists about 80,000 distinct CDR3 sequences; less than 15% of them were counted only once. Jointly, the top ten make up roughly 3.6% of the sample.

The investigation overall reported the following: VDJdb matching was skewed toward anti-spike CD8 responses and likely underestimated virus-specific expansions by missing private and CD4 specificities.

The germline V gene sets CDR1 to MDHEN and CDR2 to SYDVKM. V and J lose 3 bases and 9 bases, and a span of 9 bases separates them. The CDR3 covers 13 residues, taking in both the cysteine and the phenylalanine. The CDR3 DNA has 39 bases and is translated from base 1. This clonotype was observed at least ten times. It has no known antigen specificity. No base qualities exist here, and no much larger clone lies one base off it. This clonotype was sampled from an adult who was a healthcare worker with PCR-confirmed SARS-CoV-2 infection or an uninfected control (not recorded which). The rearrangement combines TRBV28 with TRBJ1-6; the D gene cannot be named for sure. Sequences were obtained from whole blood. The CDR3 region reads CASSFGRGSPLHF. The sequenced DNA is TGTGCCAGCAGTTTCGGGAGAGGTTCACCCCTCCACTTT.